The T cell receptor (beta chain) under discussion was sequenced for a study of cytomegalovirus exposure and HLA in healthy donors. Amplification used 60 Vbeta primers and 13 Jbeta primers. This table comes from immunoSEQ multiplex PCR, and its TCRdb copy is limited to in-frame clones, with some not included. The sample gives about 140,000 clones, about 80% of which show up once; roughly 1.4% is in the top ten. CDR1 LNHDA and CDR2 SQIVND come from the germline V gene (reference sequence). The CDR3 sequence is 12 residues long. V was trimmed by 4 bases and J by 3 bases, leaving 7 bases between them. General study results and limits: V- and J-gene trimming of TCR beta was linked (in a later analysis) to a missense DCLRE1C variant.

A note on this clone: Its antigen remains unknown.

The TCR comes from a young man in good health and CMV-seropositive. The chain has TRBV19 and TRBJ2-7, with D unclear. What was sequenced was PBMCs. DNA of the CDR3: TGTGCCAGTAGTACGAGCCACTACGAGCAGTACTTC. This gives the protein CASSTSHYEQYF. Full variable domain (outside the CDR3, taken from reference TRBV19 and TRBJ2-7): DGGITQSPKYLFRKEGQNVTLSCEQNLNHDAMYWYRQDPGQGLRLIYYSQIVNDFQKGDIAEGYSVSREKKESFPLTVTSAQKNPTAFYLCASSTSHYEQYFGPGTRLTVT.